This TCR beta chain appears in the sequencing data of a study of early T cells in non-severe SARS-CoV-2 infection. Points from the study as a whole: The matching step, a VDJdb search, favored anti-spike CD8 responses and missed private and CD4 specificities.

Researchers attached unique molecular identifiers to individual cDNA molecules. From the 5' RACE reads, TCRdb called clonotypes with MiXCR, one entry per CDR3 protein. This sample has around 77,000 distinct CDR3 sequences, with 4.5% to 6% found just once. Germline CDR1 and CDR2: MGHDK and SYGVNS. There are 15 residues in the CDR3. V dropped 6 bases and J dropped 7; count of bases not matched to a gene: 11. In this sample, this clonotype turned up a few times. The antigen is not known. The receptor was derived from an adult who was a healthcare worker with PCR-confirmed SARS-CoV-2 infection or an uninfected control (not recorded which). The sample in question was whole blood, obtained at baseline. The genes are TRBV25-1 and TRBJ1-3, with 8 bases identical to TRBD1. The CDR3 DNA follows: TGTGCCAGCAGGAGGACAGGGCGACAGGGGAACACCATATATTTT. Translating gives CASRRTGRQGNTIYF.